A selection of T cell receptor beta chains follows, all from one sample in a study of T cell changes during pregnancy in multiple sclerosis. Sequencing was performed with immunoSEQ multiplex PCR; in TCRdb, only in-frame clones are kept and a portion is missing. This sample yields 13,000 to 15,000 clones, of which 80% to 95% are seen a single time; roughly 2.8% belongs to the top ten. Here the sequenced sample was peripheral blood, taken in the second trimester of pregnancy. These receptor sequences come from a female donor in good health, enrolled as a control in a pregnancy study. Each CDR3 is given with its conserved first and last residue. Size is omitted from some rows. Given values are once, few, many or a class for expanded clones.

clone_size: -; cdr3_length: 16; v_call: TRBV6-1; cdr3_aa: CASSEATSGAGQPQHF
clone_size: -; cdr3_length: 14; v_call: TRBV4-1; cdr3_aa: CASSLRQLNTEAFF
clone_size: -; cdr3_length: 15; v_call: TRBV4-3; cdr3_aa: CASSQSQGAYTEAFF
clone_size: -; cdr3_length: 15; v_call: TRBV13; cdr3_aa: CASRQTGTGSYEQYF
clone_size: -; cdr3_length: 14; v_call: TRBV10-2; cdr3_aa: CASSESGQGYEQYF
clone_size: -; cdr3_length: 14; v_call: TRBV19; cdr3_aa: CASRDDRTNTEAFF
clone_size: -; cdr3_length: 13; v_call: TRBV16; cdr3_aa: CASRQAGGDGYTF
clone_size: -; cdr3_length: 17; v_call: TRBV2; cdr3_aa: CASSLYAGQSSGNTIYF
clone_size: -; cdr3_length: 16; v_call: TRBV14; cdr3_aa: CASSRSRDRINYGYTF
clone_size: -; cdr3_length: 15; v_call: TRBV28; cdr3_aa: CASSWIDRRNEKLFF
clone_size: -; cdr3_length: 14; v_call: TRBV9; cdr3_aa: CASSVLVAGHEQFF
clone_size: -; cdr3_length: 14; v_call: TRBV27; cdr3_aa: CASSLNRGSSGYTF
clone_size: few; cdr3_length: 15; v_call: TRBV5-1; cdr3_aa: CASSLGRGVRDTIYF
clone_size: -; cdr3_length: 14; v_call: TRBV15; cdr3_aa: CATSYQRQGGEQYF
clone_size: -; cdr3_length: 15; v_call: TRBV28; cdr3_aa: CASSLRGRAGNTIYF
clone_size: -; cdr3_length: 14; v_call: TRBV5-1; cdr3_aa: CASSFRGQDTEAFF
clone_size: -; cdr3_length: 15; v_call: TRBV6-4; cdr3_aa: CASSVSPGGQETQYF
clone_size: -; cdr3_length: 16; v_call: TRBV6-4; cdr3_aa: CASSEGAGGPHNEQFF
clone_size: -; cdr3_length: 16; v_call: TRBV19; cdr3_aa: CASSMNLRAKNTEAFF
clone_size: -; cdr3_length: 16; v_call: TRBV5-8; cdr3_aa: CASRYLHPQGNTEAFF
clone_size: -; cdr3_length: 16; v_call: TRBV11-1; cdr3_aa: CASSHGQGDSNQPQHF
clone_size: -; cdr3_length: 9; v_call: TRBV6-6; cdr3_aa: CAAGDTQYF
clone_size: -; cdr3_length: 20; v_call: TRBV7-8; cdr3_aa: CASSSYRVVNWRGNTGELFF
clone_size: -; cdr3_length: 16; v_call: TRBV6-4; cdr3_aa: CASSELGGRNTDTQYF
clone_size: -; cdr3_length: 17; v_call: TRBV7-2; cdr3_aa: CASSSLGTSGRDYEQYF
clone_size: -; cdr3_length: 12; v_call: TRBV7-2; cdr3_aa: CASSLGGTVAFF
clone_size: -; cdr3_length: 15; v_call: TRBV4-2; cdr3_aa: CASSQDAGPAYGYTF
clone_size: once; cdr3_length: 15; v_call: TRBV7-9; cdr3_aa: CASSLYRGVNTEAFF
clone_size: -; cdr3_length: 17; v_call: TRBV28; cdr3_aa: CASSQVPTGIYTDTQYF
clone_size: -; cdr3_length: 15; v_call: TRBV7-9; cdr3_aa: CASSLGDSGSGEQYF
clone_size: -; cdr3_length: 15; v_call: TRBV2; cdr3_aa: CAILRTGQGDYGYTF
clone_size: -; cdr3_length: 15; v_call: TRBV10-2; cdr3_aa: CASSDLAGGYNEQFF
clone_size: -; cdr3_length: 14; v_call: TRBV4-3; cdr3_aa: CASSQKRGNTEAFF
clone_size: -; cdr3_length: 12; v_call: TRBV7-2; cdr3_aa: CASSFYNQPQHF
clone_size: -; cdr3_length: 15; v_call: TRBV29-1; cdr3_aa: CSVPDRAPLGTEAFF
clone_size: -; cdr3_length: 15; v_call: TRBV6-6; cdr3_aa: CASSSAGTGRYEQYF
clone_size: -; cdr3_length: 14; v_call: TRBV21-1; cdr3_aa: CASKRATSYNEQFF
clone_size: -; cdr3_length: 16; v_call: TRBV5-6; cdr3_aa: CASSPVGDRASYEQYF
clone_size: -; cdr3_length: 19; v_call: TRBV28; cdr3_aa: CASIIIYLSFGGGTDTQYF
clone_size: -; cdr3_length: 13; v_call: TRBV2; cdr3_aa: CASMNDRNTEAFF
clone_size: -; cdr3_length: 15; v_call: TRBV5-4; cdr3_aa: CASSLRGRENTEAFF
clone_size: once; cdr3_length: 13; v_call: TRBV7-9; cdr3_aa: CASSSQGAGELFF
clone_size: -; cdr3_length: 18; v_call: TRBV19; cdr3_aa: CASSIAGLYFSGANVLTF
clone_size: -; cdr3_length: 14; v_call: TRBV7-3; cdr3_aa: CASSLSGGTDTQYF
clone_size: -; cdr3_length: 18; v_call: TRBV4-2; cdr3_aa: CASSQELEAGVGEDTQYF
clone_size: -; cdr3_length: 17; v_call: TRBV19; cdr3_aa: CASSPGLAGGGNNEQFF